This T cell receptor beta chain appears in the sequencing data of a study of T cell responses to AZD1222 COVID-19 vaccine. The germline V gene encodes CDR1 SGHAT and CDR2 FQNNGV. Germline trimming cut 5 bases from V and 2 bases from J; bases unmatched to any gene: 13. CDR3 length: 18 residues. TCRdb's table, derived via immunoSEQ multiplex PCR, lists solely in-frame clones and lacks some. This sample yields roughly 150,000 clones, of which more than 85% are seen a single time; under 8% belongs to the top ten. The source is an adult who had recovered from COVID-19. This specimen was peripheral blood, taken after recovery from COVID-19. This chain connects TRBV11-2 to TRBJ1-5; TRBD1 aligns across 9 bases. Here the CDR3 DNA reads TGTGCCAGCAGCGAACCGGGACAGGGCCCAACAGGCAATCAGCCCCAGCATTTT. Residues: CASSEPGQGPTGNQPQHF.